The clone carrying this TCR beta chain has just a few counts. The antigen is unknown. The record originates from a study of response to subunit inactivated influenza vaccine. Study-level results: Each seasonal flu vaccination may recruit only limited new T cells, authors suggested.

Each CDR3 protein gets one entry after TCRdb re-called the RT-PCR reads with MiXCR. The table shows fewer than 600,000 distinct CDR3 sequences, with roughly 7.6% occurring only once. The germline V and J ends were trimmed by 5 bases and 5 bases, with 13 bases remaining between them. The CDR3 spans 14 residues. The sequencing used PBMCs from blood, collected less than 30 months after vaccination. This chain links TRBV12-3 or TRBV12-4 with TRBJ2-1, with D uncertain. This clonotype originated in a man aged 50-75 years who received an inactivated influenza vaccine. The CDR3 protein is CASSNGVGNNEQFF. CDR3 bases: TGTGCCAGCAGTAATGGGGTCGGCAACAATGAGCAGTTCTTC.